The clone carrying this TCR beta chain was seen a handful of times. This sample is drawn from a study of regulatory T cells in long-lasting Graves disease. The sample's time point: newly diagnosed GD, antithyroid drugs for less than 3 months. Following extraction of RNA from PBMCs, that RNA was used to make the TCR library. Combining iRepertoire HTBI primers with Arm-PCR of CDR3 regions, the authors built TCR beta libraries. TCRdb re-analysed the multiplex PCR reads in MiXCR, keeping a single row per CDR3 protein. There are some 460,000 distinct CDR3 sequences in the sample; about a sixth occur only once, and over 9% lies in the top ten. These data are also associated with another study on T cells in Graves' hyperthyroidism and ophthalmopathy. That paper states: Most thyroid clonotypes with frequency above 0.001 were detected in blood.

This sequence was found in a man aged 35 to 55 with Graves disease. The source material was peripheral blood mononuclear cells (PBMCs), sampled at new diagnosis, from a patient treated with antithyroid drugs.

CDR3 DNA: TGTGCCAGCAGTTGGGAACCGGGACAGGGACACAATGAGCAGTTCTTC. It translates to CASSWEPGQGHNEQFF. The rearrangement links TRBV12-3 or TRBV12-4 to TRBJ2-1; 9 bases map to TRBD1. The junction had 9 bases not matched to a gene; V was cut back by 4 bases and J by 5 bases. CDR3 length equals 16 residues.